This TCR beta chain was recorded in a study of shared clonotypes between healthy human individuals. Profiling relied on immunoSEQ multiplex PCR, and the TCRdb table lists in-frame clones only, not all of them. The table lists more than 1 million clones, around 78% of them singletons. CDR1 is MDHEN, CDR2 SYDVKM, per germline. The CDR3 runs 15 residues. Between the trimmed V and J ends, which lost 5 bases and 3 bases, there was a span of 17 bases. The receptor's source is a man younger than 35 in good health. Some clones in this sample may be carry-over from other donors' samples. The sequencing input was memory CD4+ T cells from PBMCs. Stated subset: CD45RA-negative fraction. The genes are TRBV28 and TRBJ2-7; TRBD2 is a possible D gene (6 bases). CDR3 sequence (DNA): TGTGCCAGCAGTCCGGGGGACTCCCGTCGCTACGAGCAGTACTTC. It encodes CASSPGDSRRYEQYF.